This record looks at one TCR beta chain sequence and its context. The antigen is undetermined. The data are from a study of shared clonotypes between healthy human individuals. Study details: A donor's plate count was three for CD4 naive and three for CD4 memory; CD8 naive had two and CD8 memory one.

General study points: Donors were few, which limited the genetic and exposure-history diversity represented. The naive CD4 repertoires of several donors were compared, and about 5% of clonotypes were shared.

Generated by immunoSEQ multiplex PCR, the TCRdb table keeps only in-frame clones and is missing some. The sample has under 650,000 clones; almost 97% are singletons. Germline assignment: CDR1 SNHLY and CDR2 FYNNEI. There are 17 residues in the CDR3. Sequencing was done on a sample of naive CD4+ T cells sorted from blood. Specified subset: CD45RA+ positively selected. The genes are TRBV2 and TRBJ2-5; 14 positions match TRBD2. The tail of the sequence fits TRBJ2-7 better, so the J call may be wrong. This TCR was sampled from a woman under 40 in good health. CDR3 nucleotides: TGTGCCAGCAGAGGGACTAGCGGGAGCCCCTGGCTCTACGAGCAGTACTTC. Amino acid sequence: CASRGTSGSPWLYEQYF.